This T cell receptor beta chain was captured in a study of blood T cell repertoires in COVID-19 (dated by TCRdb to about 2020). Regarding the study in general: Collaborator samples came from the United States, Italy and Spain and covered acute and convalescent phases of COVID-19. The material from the prospective study consisted of cDNA or gDNA derived from T cells, B-cell-depleted T cells, or PBMCs. The dataset comprised deeply sampled blood TCRbeta repertoires from subjects exposed to, actively infected with, or recovered from COVID-19. The repertoires were released in a freely available public database intended as a resource for research on the immune response to SARS-CoV-2. Samples were obtained from the ongoing ImmuneRACE study (first 160 participants) and from some 1,300 subjects provided by 6 global collaborators. A de-identified subject ID, COVID-19 status, age in years and sex were almost always included in the sample metadata. Where HLA class I and class II types were available, the types were taken from metadata supplied by the sample provider, not from assay-based typing. Paper-wide results and their limitations: The quantity of clinical and demographic metadata differed by source and by participant and was supplied without curation.

TCRbeta CDR3 regions were amplified from genomic DNA using the immunoSEQ Assay, a bias-controlled multiplex PCR. From the authors' description of their analysis: Nucleated cell counts per sample were estimated from amplification of reference gene primers within the assay. To quantify the absolute abundance of each unique TCRbeta CDR3 rearrangement, sequence reads were collapsed and filtered. For each sample, productive Simpson clonality was calculated as the square root of Simpson's diversity index over productive rearrangements. Imported from immuneACCESS, the table was reduced by TCRdb to in-frame sequences with V and J called. These copies leave out some clones; in studies compared against another copy, an unresolved V gene accounts for under half, and the cause of the remainder is not known. That table gives V, J and clone size, and the DNA gave D and trimming. This sample has some 70,000 clones in its table, and roughly four fifths of those were observed once. The leading ten clones occupy 4.5% of the sample.

V is shortened by 2 bases, J by 3 bases, and the region joining them spans 17 bases. From the cysteine up to the phenylalanine, the CDR3 has a length of 16 residues. Of all the DNA, just the CDR3 is kept, 48 bases in frame from base 1. From a lookup of the germline V gene, CDR1 and CDR2 are MNHEY and SVGAGI. The collaborating institutions used their own protocols to collect whole blood in K2EDTA tubes. For TCRbeta analysis, collaborators shipped samples as frozen whole blood, isolated PBMCs, or DNA extracted from either of those sample types. A few counts support this clone. There is no known antigen for this receptor. No much larger clone exists at a distance of one base, and base qualities are not known.

Input material: peripheral blood. This TCR was recovered from a woman aged 60-75 years with acute or convalescent COVID-19. The rearrangement joined TRBV6-5 to TRBJ2-7, and possibly TRBD1, on 6 matching bases. In nucleotide form, the sequence is TGTGCCAGCAGTTACGTATTCACCGGGACAATCTACGAGCAGTACTTC. The translation is CASSYVFTGTIYEQYF.